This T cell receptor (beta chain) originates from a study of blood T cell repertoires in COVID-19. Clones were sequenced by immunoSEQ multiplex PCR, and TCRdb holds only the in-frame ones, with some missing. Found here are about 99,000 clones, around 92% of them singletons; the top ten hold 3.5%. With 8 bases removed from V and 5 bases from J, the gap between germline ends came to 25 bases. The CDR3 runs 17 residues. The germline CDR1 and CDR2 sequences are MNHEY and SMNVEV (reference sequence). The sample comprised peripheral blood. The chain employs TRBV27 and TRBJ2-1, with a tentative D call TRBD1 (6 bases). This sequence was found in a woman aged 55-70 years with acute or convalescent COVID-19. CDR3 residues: CASSTYPPGALDNEQFF. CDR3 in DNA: TGTGCCAGCTCTACCTACCCCCCAGGGGCCCTAGACAATGAGCAGTTCTTC.